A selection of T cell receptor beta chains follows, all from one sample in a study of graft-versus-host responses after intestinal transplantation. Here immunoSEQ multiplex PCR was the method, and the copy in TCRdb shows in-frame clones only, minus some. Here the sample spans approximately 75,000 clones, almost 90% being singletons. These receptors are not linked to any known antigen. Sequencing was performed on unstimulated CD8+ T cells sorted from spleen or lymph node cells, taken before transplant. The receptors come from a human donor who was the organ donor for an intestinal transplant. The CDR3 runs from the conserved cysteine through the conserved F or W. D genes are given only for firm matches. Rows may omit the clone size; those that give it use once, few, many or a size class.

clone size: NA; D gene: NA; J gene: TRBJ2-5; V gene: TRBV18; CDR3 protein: CASSPTERHKGRGETQYF; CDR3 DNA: TGTGCCAGCTCACCAACCGAACGACATAAGGGTAGGGGAGAGACCCAGTACTTC
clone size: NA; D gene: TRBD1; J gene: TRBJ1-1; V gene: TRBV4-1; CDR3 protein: CASSQPGQGLGTEAFF; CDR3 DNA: TGCGCCAGCAGCCAACCGGGACAGGGGTTAGGCACTGAAGCTTTCTTT
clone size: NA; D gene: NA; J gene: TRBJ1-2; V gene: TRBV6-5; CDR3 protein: CATQGGKDGYTF; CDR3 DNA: TGTGCCACCCAGGGAGGGAAAGATGGCTACACCTTC
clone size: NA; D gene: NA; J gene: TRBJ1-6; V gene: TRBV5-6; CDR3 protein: CASNRDTFSPLHF; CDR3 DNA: TGTGCCAGCAACCGGGACACCTTTTCACCCCTCCACTTT
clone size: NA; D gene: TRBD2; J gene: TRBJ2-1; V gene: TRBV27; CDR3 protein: CASSPGLAGGLNNEQFF; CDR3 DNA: TGTGCCAGCAGTCCGGGACTAGCGGGGGGCCTCAACAATGAGCAGTTCTTC
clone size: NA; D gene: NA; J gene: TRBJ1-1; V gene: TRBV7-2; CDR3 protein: CASGNWGRGTEAFF; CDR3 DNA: TGTGCCAGCGGAAATTGGGGGCGAGGCACTGAAGCTTTCTTT
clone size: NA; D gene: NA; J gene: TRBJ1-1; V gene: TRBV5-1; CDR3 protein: CASSLSGYSNTEAFF; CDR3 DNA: TGCGCCAGCAGCTTGAGCGGGTACTCGAACACTGAAGCTTTCTTT
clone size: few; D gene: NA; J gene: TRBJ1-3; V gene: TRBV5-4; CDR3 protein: CASSSGGGRSGNTIYF; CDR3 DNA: TGTGCCAGCAGCTCGGGCGGGGGTCGCTCTGGAAACACCATATATTTT
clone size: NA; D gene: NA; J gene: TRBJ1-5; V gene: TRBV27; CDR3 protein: CASSLFWRAGNQPQHF; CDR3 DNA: TGTGCCAGCAGTTTATTCTGGCGGGCGGGAAATCAGCCCCAGCATTTT
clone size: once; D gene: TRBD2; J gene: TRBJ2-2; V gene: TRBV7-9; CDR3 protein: CASSSRGTSGGKNTGELFF; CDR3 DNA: TGTGCCAGCAGCTCCCGAGGGACTAGCGGGGGGAAGAACACCGGGGAGCTGTTTTTT
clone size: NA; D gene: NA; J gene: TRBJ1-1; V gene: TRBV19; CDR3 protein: CASSRNSLAEAFF; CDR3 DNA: TGTGCCAGTAGTCGTAACAGTCTGGCTGAAGCTTTCTTT
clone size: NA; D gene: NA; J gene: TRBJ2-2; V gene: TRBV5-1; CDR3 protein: CASSLRVAGNTGELFF; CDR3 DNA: TGCGCCAGCAGCTTGCGGGTGGCTGGGAACACCGGGGAGCTGTTTTTT
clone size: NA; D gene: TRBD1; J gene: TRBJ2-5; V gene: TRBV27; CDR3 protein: CASRHHLRQGLFPETQYF; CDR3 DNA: TGTGCCAGCAGACACCACCTTAGACAGGGGTTGTTTCCAGAGACCCAGTACTTC
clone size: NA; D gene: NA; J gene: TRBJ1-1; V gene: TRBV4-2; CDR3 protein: CASSRGDGRPPTEAFF; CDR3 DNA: TGTGCCAGCAGCCGGGGGGACGGCAGGCCCCCCACTGAAGCTTTCTTT
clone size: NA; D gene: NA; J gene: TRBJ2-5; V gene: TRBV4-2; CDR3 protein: CASSQVLASYQETQYF; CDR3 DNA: TGTGCCAGCAGCCAAGTCTTGGCATCGTACCAAGAGACCCAGTACTTC
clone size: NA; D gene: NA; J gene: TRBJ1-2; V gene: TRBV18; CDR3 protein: CASSPAVNYGYTF; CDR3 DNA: TGTGCCAGCTCACCAGCGGTTAACTATGGCTACACCTTC
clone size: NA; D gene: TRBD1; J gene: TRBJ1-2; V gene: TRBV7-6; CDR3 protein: CASSAQTGGGNGYTF; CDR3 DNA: TGTGCCAGCAGCGCCCAGACAGGGGGCGGAAATGGCTACACCTTC
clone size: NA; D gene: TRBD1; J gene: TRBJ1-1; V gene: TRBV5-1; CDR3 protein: CASSTWTGANTEAFF; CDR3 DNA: TGCGCCAGCAGCACCTGGACAGGGGCGAACACTGAAGCTTTCTTT
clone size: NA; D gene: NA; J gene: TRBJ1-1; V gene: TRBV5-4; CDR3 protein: CASSPHGGGTEAFF; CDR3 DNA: TGTGCCAGCAGCCCCCATGGTGGGGGGACTGAAGCTTTCTTT
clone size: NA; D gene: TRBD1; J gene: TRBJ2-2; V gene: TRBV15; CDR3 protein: CATSRARQGTTGELFF; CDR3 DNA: TGTGCCACCAGCAGAGCCCGACAGGGTACCACCGGGGAGCTGTTTTTT
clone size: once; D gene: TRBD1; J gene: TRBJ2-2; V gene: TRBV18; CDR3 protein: CASSPETRGTGQSGELFF; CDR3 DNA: TGTGCCAGCTCACCCGAAACACGTGGGACAGGGCAGTCCGGGGAGCTGTTTTTT
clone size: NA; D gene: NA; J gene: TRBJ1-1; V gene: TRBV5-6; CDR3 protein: CASSFPRLNTEAFF; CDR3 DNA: TGTGCCAGCAGCTTCCCGCGGCTGAACACTGAAGCTTTCTTT
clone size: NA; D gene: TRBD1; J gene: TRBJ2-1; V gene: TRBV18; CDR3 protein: CASSDRPGQGVDEQFF; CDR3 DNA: TGTGCCAGCTCAGATCGCCCGGGACAGGGGGTGGATGAGCAGTTCTTC
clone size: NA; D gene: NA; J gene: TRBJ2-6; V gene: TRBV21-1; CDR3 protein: CASSKKTDSTGANVLTF; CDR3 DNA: TGTGCCAGCAGCAAAAAAACCGACTCCACTGGGGCCAACGTCCTGACTTTC
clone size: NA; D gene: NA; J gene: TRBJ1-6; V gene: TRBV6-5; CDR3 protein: CAAAPGAENSPLHF; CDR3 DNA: TGTGCCGCCGCCCCAGGGGCGGAAAATTCACCCCTCCACTTT
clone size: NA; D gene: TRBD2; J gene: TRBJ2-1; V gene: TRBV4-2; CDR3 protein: CASSQEIAGGYEQFF; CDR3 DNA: TGTGCCAGCAGCCAAGAGATAGCGGGGGGGTATGAGCAGTTCTTC
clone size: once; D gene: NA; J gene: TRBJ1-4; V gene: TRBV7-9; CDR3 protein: CASSLVQEPEKLFF; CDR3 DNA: TGTGCCAGCAGCTTAGTACAGGAGCCTGAAAAACTGTTTTTT
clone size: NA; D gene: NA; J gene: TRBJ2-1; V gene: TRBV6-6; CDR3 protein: CASSYSSRFHYNEQFF; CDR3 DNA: TGTGCCAGCAGTTACTCGAGTAGATTCCACTACAATGAGCAGTTCTTC
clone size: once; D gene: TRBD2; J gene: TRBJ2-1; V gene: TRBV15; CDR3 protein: CATSRDWTSGGAVYNEQFF; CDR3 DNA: TGTGCCACCAGCAGAGATTGGACTAGCGGGGGGGCCGTTTACAATGAGCAGTTCTTC
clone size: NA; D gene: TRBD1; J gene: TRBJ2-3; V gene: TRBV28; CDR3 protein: CASSLVLDRGSDTQYF; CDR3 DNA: TGTGCCAGCAGTTTGGTTCTGGACAGGGGCTCAGATACGCAGTATTTT
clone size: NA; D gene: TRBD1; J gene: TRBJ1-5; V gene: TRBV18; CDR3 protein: CASSLGTGDDQPQHF; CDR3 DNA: TGTGCCAGCTCACTCGGGACAGGGGACGATCAGCCCCAGCATTTT
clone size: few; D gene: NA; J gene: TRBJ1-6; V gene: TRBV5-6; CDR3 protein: CASSLGGYDYNSPLHF; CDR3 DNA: TGTGCCAGCAGCTTGGGGGGATATGACTACAATTCACCCCTCCACTTT
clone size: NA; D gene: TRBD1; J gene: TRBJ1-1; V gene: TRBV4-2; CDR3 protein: CASSQAKGAYTEAFF; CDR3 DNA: TGTGCCAGCAGCCAAGCGAAGGGGGCCTACACTGAAGCTTTCTTT
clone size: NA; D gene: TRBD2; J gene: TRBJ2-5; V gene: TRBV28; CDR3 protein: CASRSSGQETQYF; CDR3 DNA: TGTGCCAGCAGATCTAGCGGGCAAGAGACCCAGTACTTC
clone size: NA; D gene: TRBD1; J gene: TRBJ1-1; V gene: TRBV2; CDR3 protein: CASSSGTESIMNTEAFF; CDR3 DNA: TGTGCCAGCAGCTCCGGGACAGAAAGCATCATGAACACTGAAGCTTTCTTT
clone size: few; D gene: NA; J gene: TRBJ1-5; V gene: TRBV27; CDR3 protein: CASSLGADNQPQHF; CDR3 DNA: TGTGCCAGCAGTTTAGGGGCGGATAATCAGCCCCAGCATTTT
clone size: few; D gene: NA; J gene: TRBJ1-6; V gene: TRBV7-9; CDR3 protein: CASSPGQFNSPLHF; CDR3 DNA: TGTGCCAGCAGCCCTGGACAGTTTAATTCACCCCTCCACTTT
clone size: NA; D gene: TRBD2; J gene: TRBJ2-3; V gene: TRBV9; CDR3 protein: CASSVGGGDTQYF; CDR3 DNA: TGTGCCAGCAGCGTAGGCGGGGGAGATACGCAGTATTTT
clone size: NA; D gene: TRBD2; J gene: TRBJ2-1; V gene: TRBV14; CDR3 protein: CASSLLAGGRYEQFF; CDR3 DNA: TGTGCCAGCAGCCTCCTAGCGGGGGGGCGGTATGAGCAGTTCTTC
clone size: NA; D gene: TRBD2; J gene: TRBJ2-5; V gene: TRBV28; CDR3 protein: CASSFPGTTWETQYF; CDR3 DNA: TGTGCCAGCAGTTTCCCCGGGACTACTTGGGAGACCCAGTACTTC
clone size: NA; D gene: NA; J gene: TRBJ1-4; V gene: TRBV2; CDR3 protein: CASSEGQVFEKLFF; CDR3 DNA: TGTGCCAGCAGTGAAGGACAGGTTTTTGAAAAACTGTTTTTT
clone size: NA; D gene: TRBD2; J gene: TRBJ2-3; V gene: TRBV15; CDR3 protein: CATSRFLAGGGDTQYF; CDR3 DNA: TGTGCCACCAGTCGGTTCCTAGCGGGGGGCGGAGATACGCAGTATTTT
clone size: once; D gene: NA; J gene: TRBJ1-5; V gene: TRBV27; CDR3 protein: CASGDSPYSNQPQHF; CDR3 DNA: TGTGCCAGTGGCGACAGCCCGTATAGCAATCAGCCCCAGCATTTT
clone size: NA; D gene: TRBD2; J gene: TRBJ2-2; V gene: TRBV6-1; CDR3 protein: CASSAGGGTGELFF; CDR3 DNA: TGTGCCAGCAGTGCGGGAGGAGGCACCGGGGAGCTGTTTTTT
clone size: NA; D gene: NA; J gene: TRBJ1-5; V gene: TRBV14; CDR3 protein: CASSPVGSVQPQHF; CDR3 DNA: TGTGCCAGCAGCCCGGTCGGGTCAGTTCAGCCCCAGCATTTT